The clone carrying this T cell receptor beta chain was detected a few times. This CDR3 is 15 amino acids long. Unmatched junction bases numbered 7, after V lost 5 bases and J lost 2 bases. The V gene's germline CDR1 is KGHSH and CDR2 LQKENI. This specimen belongs to a study of blood T cells in healthy people across ages. Then a second PCR, running roughly 7 to 11 cycles, was carried out with a sample-barcoded 5' primer and a J-beta primer mix. MiXCR, applied by TCRdb to the 5' RACE reads, yields one record per CDR3 protein. Among around 1.5 million distinct CDR3 sequences listed, roughly 59% were seen once.

Source material: blood. This chain uses TRBV18 with TRBJ2-5, with 8 bases matching TRBD2. The receptor was derived from a man between 18 and 29 years old in good health. The CDR3 is CASSYETGGQETQYF. In DNA, the CDR3 is TGTGCCAGCTCATATGAAACGGGAGGGCAAGAGACCCAGTACTTC.